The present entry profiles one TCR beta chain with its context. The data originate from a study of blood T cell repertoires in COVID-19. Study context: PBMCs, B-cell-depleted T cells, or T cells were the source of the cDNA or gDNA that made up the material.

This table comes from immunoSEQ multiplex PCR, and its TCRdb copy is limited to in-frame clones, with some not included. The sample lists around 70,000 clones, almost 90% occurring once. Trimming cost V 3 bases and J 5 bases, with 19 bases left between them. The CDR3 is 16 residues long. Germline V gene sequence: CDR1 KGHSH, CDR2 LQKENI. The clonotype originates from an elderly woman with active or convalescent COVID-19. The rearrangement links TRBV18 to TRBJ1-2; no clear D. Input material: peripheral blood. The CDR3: CASSPPWALRGYGYTF. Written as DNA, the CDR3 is TGTGCCAGCTCACCCCCCTGGGCTTTGCGAGGGTATGGCTACACCTTC.